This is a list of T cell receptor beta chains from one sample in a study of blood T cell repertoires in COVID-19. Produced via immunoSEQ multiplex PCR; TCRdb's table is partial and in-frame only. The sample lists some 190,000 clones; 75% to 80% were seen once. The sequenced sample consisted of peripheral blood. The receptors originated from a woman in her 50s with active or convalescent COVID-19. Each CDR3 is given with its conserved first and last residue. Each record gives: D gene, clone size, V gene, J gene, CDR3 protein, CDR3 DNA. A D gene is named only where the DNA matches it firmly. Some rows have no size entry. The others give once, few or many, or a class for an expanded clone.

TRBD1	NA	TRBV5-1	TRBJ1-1	CASSPAADRDTEAFF	TGCGCCAGCAGCCCAGCCGCGGACAGGGACACTGAAGCTTTCTTT
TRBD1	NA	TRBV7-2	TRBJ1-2	CASSLQGAYSYGYTF	TGTGCCAGCAGCCTTCAGGGGGCGTATAGCTATGGCTACACCTTC
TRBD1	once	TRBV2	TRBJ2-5	CASSAGTGKQETQYF	TGTGCCAGCAGTGCGGGGACAGGGAAACAAGAGACCCAGTACTTC
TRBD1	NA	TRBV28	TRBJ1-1	CASSAGQGVNTEAFF	TGTGCCAGCAGTGCCGGACAGGGAGTGAACACTGAAGCTTTCTTT
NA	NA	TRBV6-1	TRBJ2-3	CASSDNTDTQYF	TGTGCCAGCAGTGACAACACAGATACGCAGTATTTT
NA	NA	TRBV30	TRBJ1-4	CAWSSGRGAREKLFF	TGTGCCTGGAGTAGCGGCCGGGGGGCGAGGGAAAAACTGTTTTTT
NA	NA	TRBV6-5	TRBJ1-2	CASYPGRGYGYTF	TGTGCCAGCTATCCAGGCCGGGGGTATGGCTACACCTTC
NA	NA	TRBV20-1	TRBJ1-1	CSAFDGTEAFF	TGCAGTGCTTTTGACGGGACTGAAGCTTTCTTT
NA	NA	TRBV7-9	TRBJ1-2	CASSLVAANNYGYTF	TGTGCCAGCAGCTTAGTAGCGGCTAATAACTATGGCTACACCTTC
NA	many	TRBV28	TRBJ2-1	CASSARGLYNEQFF	TGTGCCAGCAGCGCCCGGGGTCTCTACAATGAGCAGTTCTTC
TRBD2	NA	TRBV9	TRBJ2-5	CASSLRAGVFQETQYF	TGTGCCAGCAGCCTCCGCGCGGGAGTCTTTCAAGAGACCCAGTACTTC
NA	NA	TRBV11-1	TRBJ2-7	CASSPLARGNNYEQYF	TGTGCCAGCAGCCCCCTGGCCAGGGGAAATAACTACGAGCAGTACTTC
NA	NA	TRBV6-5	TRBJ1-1	CASVPQGLNTEAFF	TGTGCCAGCGTACCCCAGGGGTTGAACACTGAAGCTTTCTTT
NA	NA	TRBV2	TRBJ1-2	CASSEGQDGYTF	TGTGCCAGCAGTGAGGGGCAGGATGGCTACACCTTC
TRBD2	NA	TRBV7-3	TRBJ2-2	CASSLRASGTWGTGELFF	TGTGCCAGCAGCTTAAGAGCTAGCGGGACCTGGGGCACCGGGGAGCTGTTTTTT
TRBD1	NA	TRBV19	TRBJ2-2	CASSIGQDRGRRNTGELFF	TGTGCCAGTAGTATTGGGCAGGACAGGGGGCGCCGGAACACCGGGGAGCTGTTTTTT
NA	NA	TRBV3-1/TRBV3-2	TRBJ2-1	CASSHRRENEQFF	TGTGCCAGCAGCCACCGAAGAGAGAATGAGCAGTTCTTC
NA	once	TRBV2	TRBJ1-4	CASSERGREYEKGFF	TGTGCCAGCAGTGAAAGGGGCCGAGAATATGAAAAAGGGTTTTTT
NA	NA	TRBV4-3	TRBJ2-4	CASSQDRTGNIQYF	TGCGCCAGCAGCCAAGATCGGACTGGAAACATTCAGTACTTC
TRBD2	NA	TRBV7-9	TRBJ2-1	CASSLVAGAYNEQFF	TGTGCCAGCAGCTTAGTAGCGGGGGCCTACAATGAGCAGTTCTTC
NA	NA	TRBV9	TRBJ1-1	CASSVGGGPNTEAFF	TGTGCCAGCAGCGTAGGAGGGGGACCGAACACTGAAGCTTTCTTT
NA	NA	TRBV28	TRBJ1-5	CASSFIGTGNQPQHF	TGTGCCAGCAGTTTTATAGGGACTGGCAATCAGCCCCAGCATTTT
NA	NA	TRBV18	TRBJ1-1	CASSPTGRGTEAFF	TGTGCCAGCTCACCAACAGGGCGAGGAACTGAAGCTTTCTTT
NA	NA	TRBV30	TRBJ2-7	CAWSVNREYEQYF	TGTGCCTGGAGTGTAAACCGGGAATACGAGCAGTACTTC